This TCR beta chain was sequenced during a study of vaccination effects on CD4 cells after COVID-19. The CDR3 consists of 13 residues. The V gene's germline CDR1 is SGHTA and CDR2 FQGNSA. The V end lost 5 bases, the J end lost 0 bases, and 7 bases lay between the germline ends. Ahead of sequencing, the ViraFEST assay grew antigen-specific CD4+ T cells using viral peptide pools. CD4+ T cell isolation took place after more than eight days of culture. Vaccine recipients, nucleocapsid antibody negative, had no prior SARS-CoV-2 infection. Concerning this clone itself: The antigen remains undetermined.

Sequencing used immunoSEQ multiplex PCR; TCRdb keeps in-frame clones, though not all of them. The sample lists tens of thousands of clones, about 71% occurring once. The chain recombines TRBV7-2 with TRBJ1-1, with D unresolved. The source of this sequence is a human donor who received a COVID-19 vaccine. The material sequenced was CD4+ T cells from PBMCs cultured with HCoV-OC43 spike peptides, taken before COVID-19 vaccination. Specified subset: HCoV-OC43 spike overlapping peptide pool stimulation. The CDR3 sequence is CASSQAVNTEAFF. The DNA for the CDR3 is TGTGCCAGCAGCCAGGCGGTGAACACTGAAGCTTTCTTT. Variable domain in full (rest from reference TRBV7-2 and TRBJ1-1): GAGVSQSPSNKVTEKGKDVELRCDPISGHTALYWYRQSLGQGLEFLIYFQGNSAPDKSGLPSDRFSAERTGGSVSTLTIQRTQQEDSAVYLCASSQAVNTEAFFGQGTRLTVV.